This TCR beta chain was recovered during a study of blood T cell repertoires in COVID-19. On the study more broadly: Donors in the United States, Italy and Spain gave samples during acute or convalescent COVID-19. Sources were T cells, B-cell-depleted T cells, or PBMCs; the material itself was cDNA or gDNA.

The data were produced by immunoSEQ multiplex PCR, yet TCRdb's version contains in-frame clones alone and is incomplete. The sample lists 250,000 or so clones, about 80% occurring once. Deletions cut 1 base from V and 4 bases from J, with 13 bases between. Germline-derived CDR1 and CDR2 are SGHAT and FQDESV (reference sequence). The CDR3 is made up of 15 amino acids. The clonotype originates from a woman of 80 years or more with acute or convalescent COVID-19. V and J are TRBV11-1 and TRBJ1-2; D may be TRBD1 (5 bases). Sequenced input: peripheral blood. The CDR3 protein is CASSLDRQSFYGYTF. CDR3 coding DNA: TGTGCCAGCAGCTTAGATAGACAGAGCTTCTATGGCTACACCTTC.